This T cell receptor (beta chain) was recorded in a study of identical twins. Germline V gives CDR1 WSHSY, CDR2 SAAADI. Trimming left V 6 bases short and J 3 bases short, with 11 bases between. The length of the CDR3 is 13 residues. This clonotype was observed many times. Template switching, a step in the protocol, added a universal primer site, and cDNA carried unique molecular identifiers. TCRdb re-called the 5' RACE reads through MiXCR, storing one row per CDR3 protein. The sample holds 450,000 or so distinct CDR3 sequences; 12% to 15% are singletons and the top ten take around 0.57%. These data also formed part of another study, on yellow fever vaccine responses in identical twins.

The source is a woman between 18 and 30 years old in good health. The chain has TRBV10-2 and TRBJ2-5, with a weak D call TRBD1 (6 bases). The specimen sequenced was CD4+ T cells sorted from blood. CDR3 bases: TGCGCCAGCAGGACAGGAACAAAAGAGACCCAGTACTTC. Protein sequence: CASRTGTKETQYF.